This T cell receptor (beta chain) was retrieved from a study of blood T cell repertoires in COVID-19. Study in general: Italy, Spain and the United States were the sources of the convalescent and acute COVID-19 samples. T cells, B-cell-depleted T cells, or PBMCs supplied cDNA or gDNA.

Seattle's cohort entered during active infection and was followed longitudinally. Only in-frame clones appear in the TCRdb table, and some are missing; sequencing was by immunoSEQ multiplex PCR. The repertoire holds roughly 120,000 clones, with around 76% as singletons. Source material: peripheral blood. This receptor was taken from a man older than 75 with COVID-19, enrolled during active disease.

CDR3 protein: CASSFAGTLNTGELFF. In nucleotides, the CDR3 is TGTGCCAGCAGCTTCGCCGGGACTCTGAACACCGGGGAGCTGTTTTTT. V and J are TRBV11-2 and TRBJ2-2, with a tentative D call TRBD2 (6 bases). The V and J ends lost 3 bases and 1 base respectively, with 12 bases between them. The germline V gene encodes CDR1 SGHAT and CDR2 FQNNGV. The CDR3 is 16 amino acids.